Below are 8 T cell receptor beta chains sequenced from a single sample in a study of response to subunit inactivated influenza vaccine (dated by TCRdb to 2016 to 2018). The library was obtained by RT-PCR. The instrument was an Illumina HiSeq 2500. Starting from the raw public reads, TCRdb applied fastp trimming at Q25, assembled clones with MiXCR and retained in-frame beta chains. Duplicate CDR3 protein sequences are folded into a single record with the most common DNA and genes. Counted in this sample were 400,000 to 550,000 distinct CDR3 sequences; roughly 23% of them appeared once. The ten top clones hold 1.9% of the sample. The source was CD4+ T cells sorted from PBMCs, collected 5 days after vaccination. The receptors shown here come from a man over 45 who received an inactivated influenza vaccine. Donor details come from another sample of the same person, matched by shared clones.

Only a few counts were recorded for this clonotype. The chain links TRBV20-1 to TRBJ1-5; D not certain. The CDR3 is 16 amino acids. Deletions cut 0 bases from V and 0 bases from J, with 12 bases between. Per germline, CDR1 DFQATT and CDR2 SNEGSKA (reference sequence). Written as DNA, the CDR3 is TGCAGTGCTAGAGAGGCAGAAAACTATAGCAATCAGCCCCAGCATTTT. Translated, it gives CSAREAENYSNQPQHF.

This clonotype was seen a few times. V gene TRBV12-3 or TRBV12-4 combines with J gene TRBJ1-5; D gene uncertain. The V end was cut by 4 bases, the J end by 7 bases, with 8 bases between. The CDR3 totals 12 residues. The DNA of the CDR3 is TGTGCCAGCAGTTACGGTCCCCAGCCCCAGCATTTT. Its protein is CASSYGPQPQHF.

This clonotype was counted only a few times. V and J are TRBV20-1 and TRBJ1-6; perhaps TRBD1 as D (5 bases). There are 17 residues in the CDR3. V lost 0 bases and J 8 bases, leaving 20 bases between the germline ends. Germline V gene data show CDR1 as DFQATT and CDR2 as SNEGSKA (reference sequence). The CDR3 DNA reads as TGCAGTGCTAGAGATGGGAAAAAGCAGGCGGGGGATTCACCCCTCCACTTT. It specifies CSARDGKKQAGDSPLHF.

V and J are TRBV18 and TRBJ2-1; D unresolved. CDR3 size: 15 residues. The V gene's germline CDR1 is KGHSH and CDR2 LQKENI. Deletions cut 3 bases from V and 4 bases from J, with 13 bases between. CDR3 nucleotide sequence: TGTGCCAGCTCACCCCGCCTTGAGAAATACAATGAGCAGTTCTTC. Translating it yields CASSPRLEKYNEQFF.

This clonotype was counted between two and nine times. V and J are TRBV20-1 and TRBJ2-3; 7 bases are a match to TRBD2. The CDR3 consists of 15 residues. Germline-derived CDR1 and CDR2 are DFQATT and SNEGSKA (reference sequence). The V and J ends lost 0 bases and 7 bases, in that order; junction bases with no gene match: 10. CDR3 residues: CSARDWRENSYTQYF. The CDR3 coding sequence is TGCAGTGCTAGAGATTGGCGGGAGAATTCATATACGCAGTATTTT.

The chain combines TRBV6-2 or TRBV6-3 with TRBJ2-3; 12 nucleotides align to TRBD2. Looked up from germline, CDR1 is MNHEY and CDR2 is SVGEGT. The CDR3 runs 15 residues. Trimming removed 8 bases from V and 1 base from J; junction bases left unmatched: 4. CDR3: CASERTSGGTDTQYF. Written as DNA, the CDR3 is TGTGCCAGCGAAAGGACTAGCGGGGGCACAGATACGCAGTATTTT.

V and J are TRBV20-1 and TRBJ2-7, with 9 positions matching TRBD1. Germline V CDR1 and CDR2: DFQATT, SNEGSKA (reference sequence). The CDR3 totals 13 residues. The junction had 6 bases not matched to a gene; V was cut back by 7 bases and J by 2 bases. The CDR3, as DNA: TGCAGTGGGACGGACAGGGGTCCCTACGAGCAGTACTTC. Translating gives CSGTDRGPYEQYF.

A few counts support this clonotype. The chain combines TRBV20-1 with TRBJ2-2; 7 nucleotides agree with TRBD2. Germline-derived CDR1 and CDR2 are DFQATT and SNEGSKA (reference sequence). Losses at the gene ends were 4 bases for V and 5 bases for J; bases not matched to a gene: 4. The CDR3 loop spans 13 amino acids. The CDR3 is CSAMGGSTGELFF. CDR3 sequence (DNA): TGCAGTGCTATGGGGGGGTCTACCGGGGAGCTGTTTTTT.